One sample yielded the 3 T cell receptor beta chains listed below, sequenced in a study of identical twins. In TCRdb, the 5' RACE reads were re-called with MiXCR into one record per CDR3 protein. Here the sample spans about 240,000 distinct CDR3 sequences, roughly 12% being singletons. The same data also went into a second study, on yellow fever vaccine responses in identical twins.

The sample was memory (CD45RO+) T cells sorted from blood. The source is a woman younger than 30 in good health.

The V gene is TRBV12-3 or TRBV12-4, the J gene TRBJ2-7; the D gene is possibly TRBD2 (6 bases). Deletions cut 6 bases from V and 6 bases from J, with 15 bases between. This CDR3 is 13 amino acids long. CDR3 residues: CASSPRTKVEQYF. The CDR3 coding sequence is TGTGCCAGCAGCCCCAGGACTAAGGTCGAGCAGTACTTC.

The chain joins TRBV10-3 to TRBJ2-7, with TRBD1 matching over 7 bases. There are 13 residues in the CDR3. V gave up 0 bases and J gave up 5 bases; unmatched junction bases: 1. The V gene's germline CDR1 is ENHRY and CDR2 SYGVKD. CDR3 coding DNA: TGTGCCATCAGTGAGTCAGGGGGCCACGAGCAGTACTTC. Translated: CAISESGGHEQYF.

The V call is TRBV5-8, the J call TRBJ2-7, with 9 bases fitting TRBD1. Trimming cost V 0 bases and J 0 bases; bases outside gene matches: 1. Germline V gene sequence: CDR1 SGHTS, CDR2 YDEGEE. The CDR3 contains 15 residues. This chain's CDR3 is CASSLGTGASYEQYF. CDR3 DNA: TGTGCCAGCAGCTTGGGGACAGGGGCCTCCTACGAGCAGTACTTC.